The TCR beta chain under discussion was sequenced for a study of tumor and adjacent non-tumor tissue in lung cancer. Study overall: The patients, 10 or so men and roughly 5 women, were about 31 to 85 with stage I to III disease.

Study-wide findings and caveats: Normal lung showed higher cumulative top 100 clone frequency than tumor.

V was shortened by 2 bases and J by 6 bases, with 14 bases between the two germline ends. Germline CDR1 is MDHEN and CDR2 is SYDVKM. This CDR3 has 14 residues. This sample's RNA came from whole unsorted tissue. Between August and November 2014, newly diagnosed, chemotherapy-naive lung cancer patients underwent thoracic surgery in China. A modified ARM-PCR protocol with three rounds of nested PCR amplified TCRbeta. TCRdb processed the multiplex PCR reads anew with MiXCR; each CDR3 protein has one entry. This sample has tens of thousands of distinct CDR3 sequences, with 72% found just once. In the case of this clonotype: Its cognate antigen is unknown. The conserved phenylalanine or tryptophan normally closing the CDR3 is absent here, so this likely arose from a read error.

The clonotype comes from a middle-aged woman with non-small cell lung cancer. The chain carries TRBV28 and TRBJ2-7, with D hard to call. Material: lung tumor tissue. The CDR3 nucleotides are TGTGCCAGCAGTTTACTGGCAGGTTGGGTCGAGCAGTACATC. It specifies CASSLLAGWVEQYI.